Listed below are T cell receptor beta chains from one sample, sequenced in a study of CD8 T cells in ankylosing spondylitis. A single record per CDR3 protein comes from TCRdb applying MiXCR to the 5' RACE reads. The profile shows approximately 550,000 distinct CDR3 sequences, roughly 13% of them singletons. The specimen sequenced was blood, either unsorted or a sorted T cell fraction (not recorded which). The receptors derive from a male donor with ankylosing spondylitis. Each CDR3 is given with its conserved first and last residue. D genes are given only for firm matches. Clone size is not always given. Where it is, it says once, few, many or a class for expanded clones.

>many|-|TRBV29-1|TRBJ2-3
CSLRLGADTQYF
TGCAGCCTTCGTTTGGGAGCAGATACGCAGTATTTT
>few|-|TRBV15|TRBJ2-5
CATSGLTGIEETQYF
TGTGCCACCAGCGGCCTCACCGGGATAGAAGAGACCCAGTACTTC
>few|-|TRBV6-1|TRBJ2-3
CASVSGTYTDTQYF
TGTGCCAGCGTCTCCGGGACATACACAGATACGCAGTATTTT
>few|TRBD2|TRBV15|TRBJ2-4
CATSGGGDENIQYF
TGTGCCACCAGCGGGGGAGGGGATGAAAACATTCAGTACTTC
>-|-|TRBV7-2|TRBJ2-3
CASSLAGRPGTDTQYF
TGTGCCAGCAGCTTAGCCGGGAGACCGGGCACAGATACGCAGTATTTT
>few|-|TRBV25-1|TRBJ2-2
CASKPARGELFF
TGTGCCAGCAAACCCGCTCGCGGGGAGCTGTTTTTT
>many|TRBD1|TRBV12-3/TRBV12-4|TRBJ2-1
CASSLRTGGPYNEQFF
TGTGCCAGCAGTTTAAGGACAGGGGGCCCTTACAATGAGCAGTTCTTC
>-|TRBD2|TRBV20-1|TRBJ2-1
CSARPGTRYNEQFF
TGCAGTGCTAGACCAGGGACTAGATACAATGAGCAGTTCTTC
>few|-|TRBV20-1|TRBJ1-1
CSAEWAGMNTEAFF
TGCAGTGCTGAGTGGGCAGGTATGAACACTGAAGCTTTCTTT
>few|-|TRBV12-3/TRBV12-4|TRBJ1-1
CASSLGWSGNTEAFF
TGTGCCAGCAGTTTAGGTTGGTCGGGGAACACTGAAGCTTTCTTT
>many|-|TRBV10-3|TRBJ2-7
CAISGIQGRTTKQYF
TGTGCCATCAGTGGAATACAGGGAAGAACTACCAAGCAGTACTTC
>few|-|TRBV14|TRBJ1-4
CASSHHIPDEKLFF
TGTGCCAGCAGCCACCATATTCCGGACGAAAAACTGTTTTTT
>-|TRBD1|TRBV5-1|TRBJ1-6
CASSMGQGNNSPLHF
TGCGCCAGCAGCATGGGACAGGGTAATAATTCACCCCTCCACTTT
>few|TRBD1|TRBV5-1|TRBJ2-5
CASGQGIGETQYF
TGCGCCAGCGGACAGGGTATAGGGGAGACCCAGTACTTC
>-|TRBD1|TRBV7-9|TRBJ1-5
CASSLGGGTGDQPQHF
TGTGCCAGCAGCTTAGGAGGAGGGACAGGTGATCAGCCCCAGCATTTT
>many|TRBD2|TRBV3-1|TRBJ2-1
CASSRLAGVGYNEQFF
TGTGCCAGCAGCAGACTAGCGGGAGTGGGCTACAATGAGCAGTTCTTC
>few|-|TRBV20-1|TRBJ1-1
CSARDYLSGDGTEAFF
TGCAGTGCTAGAGATTATTTGTCCGGGGATGGGACTGAAGCTTTCTTT